This record looks at one TCR beta chain sequence and its context. The data were taken from a study of blood T cell repertoires in COVID-19. The age range of participants was 18 to 89 years, with residence in about two dozen US areas. The repertoire was sequenced with immunoSEQ multiplex PCR; TCRdb's copy has only in-frame clones and lacks some. Here the sample spans 250,000 to 300,000 clones, around 89% being singletons. Germline CDR1 is SGDLS and CDR2 is YYNGEE. The V and J ends lost 3 bases and 0 bases respectively, with 10 bases between them. The CDR3 extends over 14 amino acids. Sequencing was carried out using PBMCs or T cells enriched from blood (not recorded which). This chain links TRBV9 with TRBJ2-7, with a possible D match to TRBD1 (5 bases). The TCR originated in a woman aged 55-69 years in a cohort exposed to, infected with or recovered from COVID-19 (not recorded which). The DNA for the CDR3 is TGTGCCAGCAGCGCCCGACAGAGCTCCTACGAGCAGTACTTC. It translates to CASSARQSSYEQYF.